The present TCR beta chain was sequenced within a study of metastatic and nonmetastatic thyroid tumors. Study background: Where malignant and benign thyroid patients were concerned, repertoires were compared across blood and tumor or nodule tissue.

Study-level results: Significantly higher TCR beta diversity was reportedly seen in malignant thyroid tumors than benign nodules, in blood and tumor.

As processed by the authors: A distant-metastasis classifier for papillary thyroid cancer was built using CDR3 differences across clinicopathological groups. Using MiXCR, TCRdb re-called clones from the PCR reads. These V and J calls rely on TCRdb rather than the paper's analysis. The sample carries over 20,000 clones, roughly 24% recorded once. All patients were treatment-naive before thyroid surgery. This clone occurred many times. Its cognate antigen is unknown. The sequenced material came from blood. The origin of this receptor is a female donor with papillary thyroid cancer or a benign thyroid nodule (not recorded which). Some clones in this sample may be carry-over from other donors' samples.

Here the CDR3 reads CAGKDRGDTGELFF. The DNA for the CDR3 is TGTGCAGGAAAGGACAGGGGGGACACCGGGGAGCTGTTTTTT. The rearrangement joins TRBV3-1 to TRBJ2-2, with 10 bases that match TRBD1. The CDR3 runs to 14 residues. Looked up from germline, CDR1 is LGHDT and CDR2 is YNNKEL (reference sequence).